This T cell receptor (beta chain) was identified during a study of OX40 agonist ivuxolimab in advanced cancers. At the level of the study: The mean age was roughly 60 years, ranging from 23 to 79, with approximately 83% of participants male. Under the entry rules, prior anti-PD-1, anti-PD-L1 or anti-CTLA-4 therapy was allowed, and 35% to 40% had some. Overall study results and limits: Expanded clones tended on average to be more numerous among CD8+ T cells than CD4+. Partial responders at 0.1-3.0 mg/kg had among the lowest clonal expansion.

The CDR3 covers 14 residues. The V end lost 5 bases, the J end lost 7 bases, and 17 bases lay between the germline ends. Germline-derived CDR1 and CDR2 are SGHTA and FQGNSA. Concerning this clone: Its target is unknown.

The repertoire was sequenced with immunoSEQ multiplex PCR; TCRdb's copy has only in-frame clones and lacks some. The sample yields some 44,000 clones, 80% to 90% seen once. The sequence derives from an adult with an advanced solid tumor such as melanoma, head and neck, liver or kidney cancer. This sample comprised CD4+ or CD8+ T cells sorted from blood, obtained in a trial of the OX40 agonist ivuxolimab. The rearrangement links TRBV7-2 to TRBJ1-1; D remains unclear. Written as DNA, the CDR3 is TGTGCCAGCAGCCCCCGGGCCCGTGTAGGTGAAGCTTTCTTT. Translating gives CASSPRARVGEAFF.